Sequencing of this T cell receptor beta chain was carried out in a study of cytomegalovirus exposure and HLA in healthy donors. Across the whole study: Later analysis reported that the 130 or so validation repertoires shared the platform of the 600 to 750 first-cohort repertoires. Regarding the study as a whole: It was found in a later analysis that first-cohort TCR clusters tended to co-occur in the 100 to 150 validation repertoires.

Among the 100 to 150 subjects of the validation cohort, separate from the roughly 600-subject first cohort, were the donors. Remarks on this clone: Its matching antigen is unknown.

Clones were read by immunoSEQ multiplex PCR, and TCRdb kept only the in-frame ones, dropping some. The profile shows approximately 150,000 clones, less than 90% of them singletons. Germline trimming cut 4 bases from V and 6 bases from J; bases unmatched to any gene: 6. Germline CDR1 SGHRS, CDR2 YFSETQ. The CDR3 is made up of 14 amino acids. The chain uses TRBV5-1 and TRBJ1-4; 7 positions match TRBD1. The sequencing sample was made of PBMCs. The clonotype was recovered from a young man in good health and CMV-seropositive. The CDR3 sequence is CASSTGTAHEKLFF. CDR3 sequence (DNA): TGCGCCAGCAGCACCGGGACAGCGCATGAAAAACTGTTTTTT.